This TCR beta chain stems from a study of T cell repertoires in cytomegalovirus infection. Overall study context: Both CMV infection and a matching HLA type were indicated by public TCR beta signatures.

A single record per CDR3 protein comes from TCRdb applying MiXCR to the reads. The sample lists a few hundred thousand distinct CDR3 sequences; less than 25% were seen once. This clonotype was detected ten times or more. Its matching antigen is unknown. After removal of 5 bases from V and 5 bases from J, the junction contained 8 bases not matched to a gene. The CDR3 is 15 residues long. The clonotype comes from a human donor in good health (CMV status not recorded). Some clones in this sample may be carry-over from other donors' samples. The sequenced sample was cultured PBMCs, obtained from culture after CMV antigen stimulation. The chain employs TRBV12-3 or TRBV12-4 and TRBJ1-1; 10 positions agree with TRBD1. This CDR3 is CASSLWTGGRTEAFF. CDR3 DNA: TGTGCCAGCAGTCTCTGGACAGGGGGGAGGACTGAAGCTTTCTTT.